This section outlines one T cell receptor beta chain sequence together with its context. TCRdb's copy holds only in-frame clones and misses some; the assay was immunoSEQ multiplex PCR. The data show some 41,000 clones, 76% seen once. These data come from a study of memory CD4+ T cells and cytomegalovirus serostatus. The sort gate was single viable CD3+CD4+CD8-CD45RO+ cells for memory CD4+ T cells. The CDR3 runs to 15 residues. From germline, CDR1 is SGHTA and CDR2 FQGTGA. Trimming removed 8 bases at V and 0 bases at J, with 15 bases between. The receptor's source is an adult in good health and CMV-seronegative. The chain recombines TRBV7-3 with TRBJ2-3; possible D gene TRBD1, 6 bases. The source material was memory CD4+ T cells from blood. In nucleotides, the CDR3 is TGTGCCAGCGGGCTTTCCGGGACAAGCACAGATACGCAGTATTTT. It is translated as CASGLSGTSTDTQYF.